This TCR beta chain derives from a study of CD8 T cells in Susac syndrome. An amount of RNA that ranged from about 0.45 to 1 ug was reverse transcribed with random hexamers. TCRdb independently ran MiXCR on the immunoSEQ multiplex PCR reads; one entry per CDR3 protein. The table has 110,000 to 150,000 distinct CDR3 sequences, approximately 95% seen once. V was pared by 5 bases and J by 6 bases, with 9 bases of the junction left unmatched. Germline V CDR1 and CDR2: MNHEY, SMNVEV (reference sequence). The CDR3 has 16 residues. Blood CD8+ and CD4+ T cells underwent high-throughput TCR beta sequencing. V usage is TRBV27 and J usage is TRBJ2-2; 10 positions match TRBD2. The sequenced sample was CD8+ T cells from PBMCs. The sequence derives from a human donor in good health. The CDR3 loop reads CASSTGLAGVAGELFF. CDR3 nucleotide sequence: TGTGCCAGCAGTACTGGCCTAGCGGGAGTTGCCGGGGAGCTGTTTTTT.